Presented here are 7 T cell receptor beta chains from one specimen sequenced in a study of T cell repertoires in cytomegalovirus infection. Their antigens are not known. TCRdb processed the reads anew with MiXCR; each CDR3 protein has one entry. This sample has roughly 860,000 distinct CDR3 sequences, with approximately 29% found just once. Specimen: cultured CD8+ T cells from PBMCs, collected from culture after CMV antigen stimulation. The receptors stem from a human donor in good health (CMV status not recorded). Some clones in this sample may be carry-over from other donors' samples.

For the CDR3, the DNA is TGTGCCAGCAGCCTAGGTTGGCTTTACGAGCAGTACTTC. Translated, it gives CASSLGWLYEQYF. V and J are TRBV5-8 and TRBJ2-7; D is ambiguous. The V gene's germline CDR1 is SGHTS and CDR2 YDEGEE. The CDR3 is 13 amino acids. With 4 bases removed from V and 4 bases from J, the gap between germline ends came to 12 bases.

This sequence joins TRBV15 and TRBJ1-1; TRBD1 might be the D (6 bases). CDR3 length: 15 amino acids. Germline V gene sequence: CDR1 LNHNV, CDR2 YYDKDF (reference sequence). The ends were cut back, 1 base at V and 1 base at J, with 10 bases in the middle. Here the CDR3 reads CATSRAMTGNTEAFF. The CDR3 DNA reads as TGTGCCACCAGCAGAGCGATGACAGGGAACACTGAAGCTTTCTTT.

V is TRBV28 and J is TRBJ2-5, with D possibly matching TRBD2 (6 bases). Germline V lookup: CDR1 MDHEN, CDR2 SYDVKM. CDR3 length: 13 amino acids. The V end lost 7 bases, the J end lost 7 bases, and 16 bases lay between the germline ends. CDR3 in DNA: TGTGCCAGCACCCCTGGGGGGATTGGGACCCAGTACTTC. Translating gives CASTPGGIGTQYF. The full variable domain, in which reference TRBV28 and TRBJ2-5 provide the parts outside the CDR3, is DVKVTQSSRYLVKRTGEKVFLECVQDMDHENMFWYRQDPGLGLRLIYFSYDVKMKEKGDIPEGYSVSREKKERFSLILESASTNQTSMYLCASTPGGIGTQYFGPGTRLLVL.

The chain links TRBV15 to TRBJ2-3; D is ambiguous. Germline assignment: CDR1 LNHNV and CDR2 YYDKDF (reference sequence). The ends were cut back, 5 bases at V and 2 bases at J, with 5 bases in the middle. The CDR3 covers 12 residues. This CDR3 is CATSLTTDTQYF. As DNA, the CDR3 is TGTGCCACCAGCTTGACCACAGATACGCAGTATTTT.

This chain links TRBV6-6 with TRBJ2-6; a possible D gene is TRBD1 (5 bases). The germline V and J ends were trimmed by 6 bases and 4 bases, with 10 bases remaining between them. Germline CDR1 MNHNY, CDR2 SVGAGI (reference sequence). This CDR3 comprises 14 residues. CDR3 sequence (DNA): TGTGCCAGCAGCCCAGGGTACGGGGCCAACGTCCTGACTTTC. Protein: CASSPGYGANVLTF.

This clonotype was found a few times. The CDR3 loop is CASSPRTEGLDTQYF. Written as DNA, the CDR3 is TGTGCCAGCAGCCCTCGGACGGAGGGGTTGGATACGCAGTATTTT. The chain is built from TRBV7-6 and TRBJ2-3; a weak D match, TRBD2 (6 bases). The CDR3 spans 15 residues. Per the germline V gene, CDR1 is SGHVS and CDR2 is FNYEAQ. V lost 5 bases to trimming and J lost 6 bases, with 18 bases between them.

This clonotype has only a few counts. The J gene is TRBJ2-3, the V gene TRBV6-1, with a tentative D call TRBD2 (5 bases). The V gene lost 7 bases and the J gene lost 3 bases, with 17 bases spanning the gap. The CDR3 covers 15 residues. Germline values: CDR1 MNHNS, CDR2 SASEGT. The CDR3 DNA sequence: TGTGCCAGCACCCTACTAGTTGGTGGAACAGATACGCAGTATTTT. As protein: CASTLLVGGTDTQYF.